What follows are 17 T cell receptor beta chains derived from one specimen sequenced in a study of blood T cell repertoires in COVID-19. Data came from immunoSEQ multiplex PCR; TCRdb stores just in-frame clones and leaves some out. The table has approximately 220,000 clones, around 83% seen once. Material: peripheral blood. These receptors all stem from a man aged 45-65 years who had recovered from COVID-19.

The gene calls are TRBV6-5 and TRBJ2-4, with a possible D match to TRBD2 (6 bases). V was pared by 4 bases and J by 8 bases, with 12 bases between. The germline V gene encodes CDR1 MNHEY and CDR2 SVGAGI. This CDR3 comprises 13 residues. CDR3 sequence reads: CASSSVGGDIQYF. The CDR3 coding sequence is TGTGCCAGCAGTTCGGTCGGAGGGGACATTCAGTACTTC.

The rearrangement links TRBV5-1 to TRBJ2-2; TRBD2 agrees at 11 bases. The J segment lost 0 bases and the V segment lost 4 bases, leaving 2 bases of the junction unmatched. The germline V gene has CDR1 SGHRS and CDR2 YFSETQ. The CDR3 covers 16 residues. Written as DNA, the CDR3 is TGCGCCAGCAGCCCGACTAGCGGGGCGAACACCGGGGAGCTGTTTTTT. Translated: CASSPTSGANTGELFF.

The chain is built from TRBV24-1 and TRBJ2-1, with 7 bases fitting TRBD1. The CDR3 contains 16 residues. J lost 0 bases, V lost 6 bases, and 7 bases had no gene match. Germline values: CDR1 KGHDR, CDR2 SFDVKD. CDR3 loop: CATSSGQSSSYNEQFF. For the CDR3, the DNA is TGTGCCACCAGTTCGGGACAGAGTAGCTCCTACAATGAGCAGTTCTTC.

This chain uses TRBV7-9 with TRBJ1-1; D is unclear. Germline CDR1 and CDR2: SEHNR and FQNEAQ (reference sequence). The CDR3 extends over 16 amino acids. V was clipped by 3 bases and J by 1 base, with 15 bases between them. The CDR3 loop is CASSFGSGFWNTEAFF. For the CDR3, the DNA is TGTGCCAGCAGCTTTGGGTCGGGGTTTTGGAACACTGAAGCTTTCTTT.

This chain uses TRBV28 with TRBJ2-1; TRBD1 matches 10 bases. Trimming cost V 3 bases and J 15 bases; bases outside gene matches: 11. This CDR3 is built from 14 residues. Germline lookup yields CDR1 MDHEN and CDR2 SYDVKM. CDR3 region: CASSFSGQGWGWFF. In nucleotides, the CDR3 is TGTGCCAGCAGTTTTTCGGGACAGGGGTGGGGATGGTTCTTC.

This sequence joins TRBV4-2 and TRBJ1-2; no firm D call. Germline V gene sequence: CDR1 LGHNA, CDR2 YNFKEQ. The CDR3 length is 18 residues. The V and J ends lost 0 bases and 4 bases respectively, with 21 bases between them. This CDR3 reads CASSQDRSPYSSVYGYTF. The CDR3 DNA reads TGTGCCAGCAGCCAAGATCGAAGTCCGTACTCCTCTGTCTATGGCTACACCTTC.

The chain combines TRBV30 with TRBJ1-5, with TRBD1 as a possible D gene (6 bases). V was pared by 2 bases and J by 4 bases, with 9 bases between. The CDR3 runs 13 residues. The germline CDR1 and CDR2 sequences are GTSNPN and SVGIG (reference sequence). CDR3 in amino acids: CAWSLTGNQPQHF. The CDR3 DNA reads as TGTGCCTGGAGTCTTACAGGGAATCAGCCCCAGCATTTT.

As DNA, the CDR3 is TGTGCCAGCTCACCGTACTCAGGGTCGGTGAACACTGAAGCTTTCTTT. Protein: CASSPYSGSVNTEAFF. The chain joins TRBV18 to TRBJ1-1; weak D call: TRBD1 (5 bases). Trimming left V 3 bases short and J 0 bases short, with 14 bases between. The CDR3 is made up of 16 amino acids. Germline V lookup: CDR1 KGHSH, CDR2 LQKENI.

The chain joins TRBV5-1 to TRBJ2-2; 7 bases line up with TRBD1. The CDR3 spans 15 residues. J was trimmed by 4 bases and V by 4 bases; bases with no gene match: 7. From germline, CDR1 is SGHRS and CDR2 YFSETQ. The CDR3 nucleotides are TGCGCCAGCAGCCAGAGACAGGGCGGCACCGGGGAGCTGTTTTTT. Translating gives CASSQRQGGTGELFF.

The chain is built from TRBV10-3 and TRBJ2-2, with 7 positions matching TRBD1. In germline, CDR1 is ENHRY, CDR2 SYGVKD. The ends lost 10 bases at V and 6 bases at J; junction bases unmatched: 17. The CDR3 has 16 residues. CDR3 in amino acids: CATHAGTAIGSGELFF. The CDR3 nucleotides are TGTGCCACCCATGCCGGGACAGCGATAGGGTCCGGGGAGCTGTTTTTT.

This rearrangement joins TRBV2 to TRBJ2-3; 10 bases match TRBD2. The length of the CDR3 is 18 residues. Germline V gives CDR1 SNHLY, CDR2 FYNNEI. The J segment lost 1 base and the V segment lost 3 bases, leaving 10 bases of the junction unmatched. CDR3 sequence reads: CASSEQASGSLGTDTQYF. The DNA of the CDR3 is TGTGCCAGCAGTGAGCAGGCTAGCGGGAGTCTTGGCACAGATACGCAGTATTTT.

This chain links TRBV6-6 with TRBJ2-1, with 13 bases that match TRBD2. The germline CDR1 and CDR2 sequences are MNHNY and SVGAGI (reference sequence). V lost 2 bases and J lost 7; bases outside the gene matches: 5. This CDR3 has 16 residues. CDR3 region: CASSYIGTSGKNEQFF. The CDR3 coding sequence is TGTGCCAGCAGTTACATCGGGACTAGCGGGAAGAATGAGCAGTTCTTC.

CDR3 sequence: CASNLGEGRSSEQFF. In DNA, the CDR3 is TGCGCCAGCAACTTAGGAGAGGGCCGTAGTTCTGAGCAGTTCTTC. V usage is TRBV5-1 and J usage is TRBJ2-1; the D gene is possibly TRBD2 (5 bases). Germline V lookup: CDR1 SGHRS, CDR2 YFSETQ. The length of the CDR3 is 15 residues. The germline V and J ends were trimmed by 6 bases and 9 bases, with 22 bases remaining between them.

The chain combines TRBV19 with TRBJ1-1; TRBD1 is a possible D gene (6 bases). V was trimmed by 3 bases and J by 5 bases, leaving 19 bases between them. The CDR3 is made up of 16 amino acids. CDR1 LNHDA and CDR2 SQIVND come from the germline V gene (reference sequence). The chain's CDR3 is CASSIRPRKQGTEAFF. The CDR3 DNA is TGTGCCAGTAGTATCCGTCCGCGGAAACAGGGAACTGAAGCTTTCTTT.

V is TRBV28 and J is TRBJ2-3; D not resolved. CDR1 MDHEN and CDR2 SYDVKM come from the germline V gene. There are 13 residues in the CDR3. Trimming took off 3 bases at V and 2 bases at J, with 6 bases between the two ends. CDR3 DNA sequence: TGTGCCAGCAGTTTCAGATACACAGATACGCAGTATTTT. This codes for CASSFRYTDTQYF.

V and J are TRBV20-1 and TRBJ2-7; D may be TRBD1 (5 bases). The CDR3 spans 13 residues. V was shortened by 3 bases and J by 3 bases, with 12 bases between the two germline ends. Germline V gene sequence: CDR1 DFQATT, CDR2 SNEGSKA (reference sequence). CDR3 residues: CSASKGMVYEQYF. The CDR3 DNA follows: TGCAGTGCTAGTAAGGGGATGGTCTACGAGCAGTACTTC.

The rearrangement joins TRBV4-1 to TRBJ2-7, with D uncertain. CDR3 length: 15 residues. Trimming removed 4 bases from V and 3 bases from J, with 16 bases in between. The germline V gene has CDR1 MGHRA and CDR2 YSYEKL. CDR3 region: CASSPGRRSNYEQYF. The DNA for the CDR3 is TGCGCCAGCAGCCCAGGCCGGCGTTCTAACTACGAGCAGTACTTC.